The rows below give T cell receptor beta chains drawn from one sample of a study of cytomegalovirus exposure and HLA in healthy donors. TCRdb keeps only in-frame clones here, not all; method: immunoSEQ multiplex PCR. The sample carries about 150,000 clones, about 82% recorded once. The specimen was PBMCs. The receptors come from a male donor in good health and CMV-seronegative. Both conserved end residues are part of each CDR3. D genes are given only for firm matches. Size is stated for part of the rows, as once, few or many counts, or as a class when the clone is expanded.

CDR3aa,CDR3nt,j_gene,d_gene,v_gene,abundance
CASSWWDRVNYGYTF,TGTGCCAGCAGCTGGTGGGACAGGGTAAACTATGGCTACACCTTC,TRBJ1-2,TRBD1,TRBV5-6,NA
CASSLVTGNEKLFF,TGCGCCAGCAGCTTGGTTACGGGTAATGAAAAACTGTTTTTT,TRBJ1-4,NA,TRBV5-1,NA
CASELGRPRDNEQFF,TGTGCCAGTGAGTTGGGGAGGCCCCGGGACAATGAGCAGTTCTTC,TRBJ2-1,NA,TRBV6-6,NA
CATSRDRAGSFYEQYF,TGTGCCACCAGCAGAGATAGAGCGGGATCGTTTTACGAGCAGTACTTC,TRBJ2-7,TRBD2,TRBV15,NA
CASSLYPREGSPLHF,TGCGCCAGCAGCTTGTATCCCAGGGAGGGCTCACCCCTCCACTTT,TRBJ1-6,NA,TRBV5-1,NA
CASSIDDSGVPDTQYF,TGTGCCAGTAGTATAGATGACAGCGGGGTCCCAGATACGCAGTATTTT,TRBJ2-3,TRBD2,TRBV19,NA
CSSSLGRTTDTQYF,TGTTCCAGCAGCTTAGGCAGAACCACAGATACGCAGTATTTT,TRBJ2-3,NA,TRBV7-9,few
CASSFWPAGVGYNEQFF,TGTGCCAGCAGCTTTTGGCCAGCGGGAGTCGGCTACAATGAGCAGTTCTTC,TRBJ2-1,TRBD2,TRBV11-2,once
CATSREHGTLANYGYTF,TGTGCCACCAGCAGAGAACACGGGACACTAGCTAACTATGGCTACACCTTC,TRBJ1-2,NA,TRBV15,few
CASSLGVRAGYTF,TGTGCCAGCAGCTTAGGAGTCAGGGCTGGCTACACCTTC,TRBJ1-2,NA,TRBV11-2,NA
CASRPTSGRGMTQYF,TGTGCCAGCAGACCAACTAGCGGGAGGGGGATGACCCAGTACTTC,TRBJ2-5,TRBD2,TRBV27,NA
CASSQPPGLAHSSYNEQFF,TGCGCCAGCAGCCAACCTCCGGGACTAGCGCATAGCTCCTACAATGAGCAGTTCTTC,TRBJ2-1,TRBD2,TRBV4-1,NA
CASSQERGIGLAGNEQFF,TGCGCCAGCAGCCAAGAACGGGGTATCGGACTAGCGGGAAATGAGCAGTTCTTC,TRBJ2-1,TRBD2,TRBV4-3,NA
CASHDLADTQYF,TGTGCCAGCCATGACTTAGCAGATACGCAGTATTTT,TRBJ2-3,NA,TRBV27,NA
CASIAESSYNEQFF,TGTGCCAGCATAGCGGAATCCTCCTACAATGAGCAGTTCTTC,TRBJ2-1,NA,TRBV7-9,NA
CASSPSTGVNYGYTF,TGTGCCAGCTCACCATCGACAGGGGTTAACTATGGCTACACCTTC,TRBJ1-2,TRBD1,TRBV18,NA
CASSLVTVNTGELFF,TGTGCCAGCAGCTTAGTCACAGTGAACACCGGGGAGCTGTTTTTT,TRBJ2-2,NA,TRBV7-8,once
CASSLRNRNTEAFF,TGTGCCAGCAGTTTGAGAAACAGAAACACTGAAGCTTTCTTT,TRBJ1-1,NA,TRBV27,NA
CASSQEGGGGSAEAFF,TGTGCCAGCAGCCAAGAGGGAGGGGGGGGCAGCGCTGAAGCTTTCTTT,TRBJ1-1,NA,TRBV4-2,NA
CASRKDNDNEQFF,TGTGCCAGCAGGAAGGACAACGACAATGAGCAGTTCTTC,TRBJ2-1,NA,TRBV7-3,once
CASSLARWDRSARQYF,TGTGCCAGCAGCTTAGCGAGGTGGGACAGGTCCGCCCGACAGTACTTC,TRBJ2-7,TRBD1,TRBV7-8,NA
CASSTTSGRVSPKQFF,TGTGCCAGCAGCACGACTAGCGGGAGGGTTTCGCCTAAGCAGTTCTTC,TRBJ2-1,TRBD2,TRBV28,NA
CASSFPSGGRGETQYF,TGTGCCAGCAGCTTCCCTAGCGGGGGCCGGGGAGAGACCCAGTACTTC,TRBJ2-5,TRBD2,TRBV11-1,NA
CASSRGGTGNTEAFF,TGTGCCAGCAGCCGAGGCGGGACAGGGAACACTGAAGCTTTCTTT,TRBJ1-1,TRBD1,TRBV11-2,once
CASSVSGTGSYEQYF,TGTGCCAGCAGCGTTTCCGGGACAGGCTCCTACGAGCAGTACTTC,TRBJ2-7,TRBD1,TRBV9,once
CASRGAGTGELFF,TGTGCCAGCAGGGGCGCTGGAACCGGGGAGCTGTTTTTT,TRBJ2-2,NA,TRBV6-5,NA
CASTGAGGNQPQHF,TGTGCCAGCACAGGTGCAGGGGGCAATCAGCCCCAGCATTTT,TRBJ1-5,NA,TRBV2,NA
CASSRGQGNEKLFF,TGCGCCAGCAGCCGCGGACAGGGTAATGAAAAACTGTTTTTT,TRBJ1-4,TRBD1,TRBV4-1,NA
CASSPKGLAGLVADTQYF,TGTGCCAGCTCACCTAAAGGACTAGCGGGGTTGGTGGCAGATACGCAGTATTTT,TRBJ2-3,TRBD2,TRBV18,NA
CASSHGQGAYEQYF,TGCGCCAGCAGCCATGGACAGGGGGCCTACGAGCAGTACTTC,TRBJ2-7,TRBD1,TRBV4-1,once
CASSLTGTRNTEAFF,TGTGCCAGCAGTTTGACGGGGACACGGAACACTGAAGCTTTCTTT,TRBJ1-1,NA,TRBV28,few
CASSRSHSGIRTDTQYF,TGTGCCAGCAGTCGATCTCATAGCGGGATCCGGACAGATACGCAGTATTTT,TRBJ2-3,TRBD2,TRBV27,NA
CASSTGQISYNEQFF,TGCGCCAGCAGCACGGGACAGATTTCTTACAATGAGCAGTTCTTC,TRBJ2-1,TRBD1,TRBV5-1,NA
CASSPPNRPGSYNEQFF,TGTGCCAGCAGCCCCCCCAACCGCCCAGGCTCCTACAATGAGCAGTTCTTC,TRBJ2-1,NA,TRBV5-4,NA
CASSLTGTGVGNEQFF,TGTGCCAGCAGCCTAACCGGGACAGGCGTCGGGAATGAGCAGTTCTTC,TRBJ2-1,TRBD1,TRBV7-9,NA
CASSLVPLRGNEQFF,TGTGCCAGCAGCTTAGTCCCCCTCCGAGGGAATGAGCAGTTCTTC,TRBJ2-1,NA,TRBV11-2,NA
CASSQLGTSTTYEQYF,TGCGCCAGCAGCCAACTAGGGACTTCTACGACCTACGAGCAGTACTTC,TRBJ2-7,NA,TRBV4-1,NA
CASSEGLAGSASYEQYF,TGTGCCAGCAGCGAGGGACTAGCGGGAAGCGCCTCCTACGAGCAGTACTTC,TRBJ2-7,TRBD2,TRBV9,NA
CASSYSGTSGNEQYF,TGTGCCAGCAGTTACTCCGGGACTAGCGGGAACGAGCAGTACTTC,TRBJ2-7,TRBD2,TRBV6-5,NA
CATRLGDGLTEAFF,TGCGCCACCCGACTCGGGGATGGCTTGACTGAAGCTTTCTTT,TRBJ1-1,NA,TRBV5-1,NA
CASSSEMTGFYEQYF,TGTGCCAGCAGCTCGGAGATGACAGGATTCTACGAGCAGTACTTC,TRBJ2-7,NA,TRBV11-1,NA
CATRTGPGRTEAFF,TGTGCCACCAGGACAGGGCCGGGGCGGACTGAAGCTTTCTTT,TRBJ1-1,TRBD1,TRBV19,NA
CASSLDPGTGGDEQFF,TGCGCCAGCAGCCTCGACCCCGGGACAGGGGGCGATGAGCAGTTCTTC,TRBJ2-1,TRBD1,TRBV4-1,few
CASSMGGYGDTQYF,TGTGCCAGTAGTATGGGAGGGTATGGAGATACGCAGTATTTT,TRBJ2-3,TRBD2,TRBV19,NA
CASGPPGGSNQPQHF,TGTGCCAGCGGCCCCCCCGGCGGGTCCAATCAGCCCCAGCATTTT,TRBJ1-5,NA,TRBV7-9,NA
CASSLNNRAAGELFF,TGTGCCAGCAGCTTAAACAACAGGGCTGCCGGGGAGCTGTTTTTT,TRBJ2-2,NA,TRBV7-3,NA
CASSQDPRGQALNEQFF,TGCGCCAGCAGCCAAGATCCGAGGGGACAGGCGTTGAATGAGCAGTTCTTC,TRBJ2-1,TRBD1,TRBV4-1,NA
CASSAYRAYEQYF,TGTGCCAGCAGTGCCTACAGGGCCTACGAGCAGTACTTC,TRBJ2-7,NA,TRBV2,few